Listed below are T cell receptor beta chains from one sample, sequenced in a study of radiotherapy plus CTLA-4 blockade in lung cancer. Sequencing used immunoSEQ multiplex PCR; TCRdb keeps in-frame clones, though not all of them. Among tens of thousands of clones listed, approximately 71% were seen once. This specimen was peripheral blood, taken from a patient treated with radiotherapy plus ipilimumab. The receptors were gathered from a human donor with non-small cell lung cancer whose response to radiotherapy plus ipilimumab could not be evaluated. Both conserved end residues are part of each CDR3. D genes are given only for firm matches. Some rows have no size entry. The others give once, few or many, or a class for an expanded clone.

D,V,J,size,CDR3
TRBD2,TRBV4-3,TRBJ2-5,.,CASSQERGGWETQYF
TRBD1,TRBV5-4,TRBJ2-7,.,CASSLFVGQGYEQYF
TRBD2,TRBV6-1,TRBJ2-5,.,CASSASSGRAVETQYF
.,TRBV5-1,TRBJ1-5,.,CASSLGAGDQPQHF
TRBD2,TRBV7-3,TRBJ2-1,.,CASSSTSGKMYEQFF
TRBD2,TRBV7-2,TRBJ2-5,.,CASSRGGQETQYF
.,TRBV10-1,TRBJ2-7,.,CASSGRRRQRNNEQYF
TRBD1,TRBV18,TRBJ2-7,.,CASSPPGQGRYEQYF
TRBD1,TRBV25-1,TRBJ1-1,.,CASSAQTGSTTEAFF
.,TRBV19,TRBJ1-2,.,CASSLGPYGYTF
.,TRBV7-6,TRBJ1-5,.,CASSLGAGVNQPQHF
TRBD2,TRBV4-1,TRBJ2-1,.,CASSQAELAEYNEQFF
.,TRBV5-8,TRBJ1-5,.,CASSSLGGYQPQHF
TRBD1,TRBV9,TRBJ2-7,few,CASSVEGHRGTEQYF
TRBD1,TRBV5-4,TRBJ2-3,.,CASSLIGQGITDTQYF
TRBD2,TRBV4-2,TRBJ2-2,.,CASSQVPTSGGAGELFF
.,TRBV29-1,TRBJ2-1,.,CSVESVNPYNEQFF
TRBD2,TRBV4-3,TRBJ2-7,.,CASSQDLSGRSYEQYF
TRBD2,TRBV5-1,TRBJ2-1,.,CASSLGAGAYNEQFF
TRBD1,TRBV7-9,TRBJ1-1,once,CASSPRGTAPSEAFF
TRBD1,TRBV5-1,.,.,CASSSTGTGWNEQYF
TRBD1,TRBV7-3,TRBJ1-1,few,CASSLDQGDTEAFF
TRBD1,TRBV5-4,TRBJ2-7,once,CASSRSGQGDYEQYF
TRBD2,TRBV5-1,TRBJ2-3,.,CASPPGGNTDTQYF
TRBD1,TRBV7-2,TRBJ2-7,once,CASSLGGLVTGKVEQYF
.,TRBV7-9,TRBJ1-1,.,CASSLRDIQKGTEAFF
TRBD2,TRBV19,TRBJ2-1,.,CASSIFHLAGNNEQFF
.,TRBV4-3,TRBJ1-1,few,CASSLFTGGMNTEAFF
.,TRBV5-1,TRBJ2-7,.,CASSLQSHSYEQYF
.,TRBV14,TRBJ1-1,.,CASSPEIRGLGKGAFF
TRBD2,TRBV15,TRBJ2-5,.,CATSPRRLAGGQETQYF
.,TRBV19,TRBJ1-1,.,CASSIIRGDTEAFF
TRBD1,TRBV18,TRBJ1-1,.,CASSPDRAGTEAFF
TRBD2,TRBV2,TRBJ2-5,.,CASGTSGGPQETQYF
.,TRBV5-6,TRBJ2-1,.,CASSFTGTQAYNEQFF
TRBD1,TRBV9,TRBJ2-7,few,CASSAQGVPYEQYF
TRBD1,TRBV7-9,TRBJ1-1,.,CASSLGRDRGPNTEAFF